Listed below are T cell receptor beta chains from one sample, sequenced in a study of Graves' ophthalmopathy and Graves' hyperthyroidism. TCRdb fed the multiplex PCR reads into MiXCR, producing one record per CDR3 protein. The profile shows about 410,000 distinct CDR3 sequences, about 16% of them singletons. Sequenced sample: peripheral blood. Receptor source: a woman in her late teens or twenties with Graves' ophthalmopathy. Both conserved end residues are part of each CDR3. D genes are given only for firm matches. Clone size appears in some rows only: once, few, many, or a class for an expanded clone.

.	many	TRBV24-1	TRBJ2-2	TGTGCCACCAGTGATTTGGCGAACACCGGGGAGCTGTTTTTT	CATSDLANTGELFF
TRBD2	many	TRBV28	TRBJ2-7	TGTGCCATTACCCCCTCTGGACTAGCGGGAGGCCCAGCCTACGAGCAGTACTTC	CAITPSGLAGGPAYEQYF
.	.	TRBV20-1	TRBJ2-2	TGCAGTGCGTGGAGGACCGGGGAGCTGTTTTTT	CSAWRTGELFF
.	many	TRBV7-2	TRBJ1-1	TGTGCCAGCTGTCCCAGGCCTCCCCTGGGCACTGAAGCTTTCTTT	CASCPRPPLGTEAFF
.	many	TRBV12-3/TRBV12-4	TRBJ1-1	TGTGCCAGCAGTTTCACGGACACGACTGAAGCTTTCTTT	CASSFTDTTEAFF
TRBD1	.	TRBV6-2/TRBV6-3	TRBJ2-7	TGTGCCAGCAGTGCGAACAAGGGGGCCTCCTACGAGCAGTACTTC	CASSANKGASYEQYF
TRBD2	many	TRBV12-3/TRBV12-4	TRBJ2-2	TGTGCCAGCAGCCCTACTAGCGGGAGAAGGTCCGGGGAGCTGTTTTTT	CASSPTSGRRSGELFF
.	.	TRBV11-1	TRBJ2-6	TGTGCCAGCAGCCTATTCAGTCGGATCTCTGGGGCCAACGTCCTGACTTTC	CASSLFSRISGANVLTF
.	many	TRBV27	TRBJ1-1	TGTGCCAGCACCAGGGTGAGAGGCACTGAAGCTTTCTTT	CASTRVRGTEAFF
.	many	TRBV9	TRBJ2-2	TGTGCCAGCAGCGTAGGCGGGTTCCCCGGGGAGCTGTTTTTT	CASSVGGFPGELFF
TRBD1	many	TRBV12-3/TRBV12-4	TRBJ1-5	TGTGCCAGCAGTTTTAGGCAGGTGGACAGGGAGTGGGGTCAGCCCCAGCATTTT	CASSFRQVDREWGQPQHF
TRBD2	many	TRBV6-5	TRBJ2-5	TGTGCCAGCAGTTACTCGGGTAGCGGGGGCCTTCAAGAGACCCAGTACTTC	CASSYSGSGGLQETQYF
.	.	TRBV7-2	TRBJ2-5	TGTGCCAGCAGCTTAGAAGTGCTCCAAGAGACCCAGTACTTC	CASSLEVLQETQYF
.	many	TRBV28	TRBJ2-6	TGTGCCACCCGGTCTGGGGCCAACGTCCTGACTTTC	CATRSGANVLTF
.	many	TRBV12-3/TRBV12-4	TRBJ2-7	TGTGCCAGCAGCCCGGGACGAAAGGCGGCTAAGGGGGAGCAGTACTTC	CASSPGRKAAKGEQYF
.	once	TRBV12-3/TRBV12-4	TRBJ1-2	TGTGCCAGCTACCTGGTGGGGGACGCTGGCTACACCTTC	CASYLVGDAGYTF
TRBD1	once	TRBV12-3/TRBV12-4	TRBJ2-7	TGTGCCAGCAGTTTAGAACAGGGGGCGGAGGAGCAGTACTTC	CASSLEQGAEEQYF
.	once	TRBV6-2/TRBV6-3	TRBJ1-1	TGTGCCAGCAGTTATCGGGCTTCCACTGAAGCTTTCTTT	CASSYRASTEAFF
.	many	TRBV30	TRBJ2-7	TGTGCCTGGGATACCGGGACGAAACAGCAGTACTTC	CAWDTGTKQQYF
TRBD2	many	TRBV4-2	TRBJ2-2	TGTGCCAGCAGCCAAGAAATTGGCGAGCGGGAGAACACCGGGGAGCTGTTTTTT	CASSQEIGERENTGELFF
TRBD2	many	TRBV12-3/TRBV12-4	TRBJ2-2	TGTGCCAGCAGCCACCCGAGACTAGCGGGAGCGAACACCGGGGAGCTGTTTTTT	CASSHPRLAGANTGELFF
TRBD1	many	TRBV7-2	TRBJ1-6	TGTGCCAGCAGCTCTGGACAGGGCGATAATTCACCCCTCCACTTT	CASSSGQGDNSPLHF
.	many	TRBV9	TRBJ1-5	TGTGCCAGCAGCGCAACAGGGTTCTATCAACCCCAGCATTTT	CASSATGFYQPQHF
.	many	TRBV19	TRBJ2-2	TGTGCCAGTAGCCAACTGGACTCTTACACCGGGGAGCTGTTTTTT	CASSQLDSYTGELFF
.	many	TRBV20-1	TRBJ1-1	TGCAGTGCTAGGAAGAGTTGGACTGAAGCTTTCTTT	CSARKSWTEAFF
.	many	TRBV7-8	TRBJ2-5	TGTGCCAGCATCCCCCGGGTCCATACTGCGGAGACCCAGTACTTC	CASIPRVHTAETQYF
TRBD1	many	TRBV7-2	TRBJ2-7	TGTGCCAGCAGCTTAGCCCAGGGGGCAGGGTACGAGCAGTACTTC	CASSLAQGAGYEQYF
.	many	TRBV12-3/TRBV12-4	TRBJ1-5	TGTGCCAGCAGTTACCGACAGGTACGAATTCAGCCCCAGCATTTT	CASSYRQVRIQPQHF
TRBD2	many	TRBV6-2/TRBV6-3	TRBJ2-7	TGTGCCAGCAGTTACAATCGTGCTAGCGGGTCCGACCGATACGAGCAGTACTTC	CASSYNRASGSDRYEQYF
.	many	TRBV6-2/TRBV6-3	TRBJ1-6	TGTGCCAGCAGTAGGGATTCACCCCTCCACTTT	CASSRDSPLHF
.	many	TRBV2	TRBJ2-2	TGTGCCATCCCCAAAACCGGCGCCGGGGGTAGGTGGACCGGGGAGCTGTTTTTT	CAIPKTGAGGRWTGELFF
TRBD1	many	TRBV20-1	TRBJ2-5	TGCAGTGCAGACCCCGGGACAGGGGACGAGACCCAGTACTTC	CSADPGTGDETQYF
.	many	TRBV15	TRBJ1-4	TGTGCCACCAGCAGAGATCGCAGGACTGAAAAACTGTTTTTT	CATSRDRRTEKLFF
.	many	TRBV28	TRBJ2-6	TGTGCCAGCAGTTGGACAGGGAGGCTAGCGGGGCTATCTGGGGCCAACGTCCTGGCTTTC	CASSWTGRLAGLSGANVLAF
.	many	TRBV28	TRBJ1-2	TGTGCCAACAGTATATTTCATCAGGGGCAAGGAGGCTACACCTTC	CANSIFHQGQGGYTF
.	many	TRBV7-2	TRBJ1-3	TGTGCCAGCAGCTTCACTGAATCTGGAAACACCATATATTTT	CASSFTESGNTIYF
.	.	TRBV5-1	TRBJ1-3	TGCGCCAGCAGCGTCGGGACGGCCTCTGGAAACACCATATATTTT	CASSVGTASGNTIYF
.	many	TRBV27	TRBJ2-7	TGTGCCAGCAGTTTATATCCGGGACAAAGCTACGAGCAGTACTTC	CASSLYPGQSYEQYF
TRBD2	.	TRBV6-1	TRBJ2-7	TGTGCCAGCAGTCAACTAGCGGGAGTAACCAACGAGCAGTACTTC	CASSQLAGVTNEQYF
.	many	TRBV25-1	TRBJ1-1	TGTGCCAGCAGACACACGGACTTGATGAACACTGAAGCTTTCTTT	CASRHTDLMNTEAFF
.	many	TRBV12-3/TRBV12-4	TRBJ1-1	TGTGCCACCGCCGTCCAGTACACTGAAGCTTTCTTT	CATAVQYTEAFF
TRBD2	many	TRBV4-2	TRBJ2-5	TGTGCCAGCAGCCAAGATCAAGCGGGGAGGGAGACCCAGTACTTC	CASSQDQAGRETQYF
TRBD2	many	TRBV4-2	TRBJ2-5	TGTGCCAGCAGCCAAGTGCTAGCGGGAGAAGACCAAGAGACCCAGTACTTC	CASSQVLAGEDQETQYF
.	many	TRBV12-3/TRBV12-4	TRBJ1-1	TGTGCCAGCAGCCCTTTAGGAAGAGGCGCCCGGGGGGTAGCTTTCTTT	CASSPLGRGARGVAFF
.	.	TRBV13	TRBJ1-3	TGTGCCAGCAGCTTCTCGCGTCTGTCTGGAAACACCATATATTTT	CASSFSRLSGNTIYF
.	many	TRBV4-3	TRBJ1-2	TGCGCCAGCAGCAGAGGGGTTGGCTACACCTTC	CASSRGVGYTF